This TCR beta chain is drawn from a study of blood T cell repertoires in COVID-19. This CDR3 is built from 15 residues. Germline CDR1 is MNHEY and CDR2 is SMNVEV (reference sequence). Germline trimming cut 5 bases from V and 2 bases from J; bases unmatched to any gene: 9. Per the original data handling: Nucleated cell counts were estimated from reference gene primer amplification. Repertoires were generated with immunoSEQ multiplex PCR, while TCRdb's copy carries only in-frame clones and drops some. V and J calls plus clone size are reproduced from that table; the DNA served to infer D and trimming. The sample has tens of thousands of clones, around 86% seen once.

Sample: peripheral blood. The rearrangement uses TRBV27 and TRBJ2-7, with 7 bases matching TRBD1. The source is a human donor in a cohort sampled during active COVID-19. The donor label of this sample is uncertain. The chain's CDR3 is CASSLAGTAAYEQYF. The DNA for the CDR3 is TGTGCCAGCAGTCTTGCCGGGACAGCTGCCTACGAGCAGTACTTC.